The 5 T cell receptor beta chains below all came from one sample that was sequenced in a study of neurological immune-mediated disorders. Time point reported: longitudinal time-point 2. A single record per CDR3 protein comes from TCRdb applying MiXCR to the 5' RACE reads. The sample has roughly 49,000 distinct CDR3 sequences; over 10% are singletons. Sequenced: PBMCs. Receptors originate from a male donor with HTLV-1-associated myelopathy (HAM/TSP).

This clonotype was seen at least ten times. This chain connects TRBV7-2 to TRBJ2-1, with D maybe TRBD2 (5 bases). Germline CDR1 is SGHTA and CDR2 is FQGNSA. Trimming took off 2 bases at V and 3 bases at J, with 11 bases between the two ends. This CDR3 has 15 amino acids. This chain's CDR3 is CASSLSSDVYNEQFF. In DNA, the CDR3 is TGTGCCAGCAGCTTAAGTAGCGACGTCTACAATGAGCAGTTCTTC.

Ten or more counts support this clonotype. This chain uses TRBV25-1 with TRBJ2-2; the match to TRBD2 covers 9 bases. CDR3 length equals 14 residues. Germline CDR1 and CDR2: MGHDK and SYGVNS. V shed 8 bases, J shed 4 bases, and the junction held 5 bases outside the gene matches. The CDR3 protein is CASGGLASTGELFF. In DNA form, the CDR3 reads TGTGCCAGCGGCGGACTAGCGAGCACCGGGGAGCTGTTTTTT.

This clonotype was seen at least ten times. V and J are TRBV27 and TRBJ1-2; D possibly corresponds to TRBD1 (5 bases). Trimming cost V 3 bases and J 4 bases, with 9 bases left between them. This CDR3 comprises 13 residues. In germline, CDR1 is MNHEY, CDR2 SMNVEV (reference sequence). In DNA form, the CDR3 reads TGTGCCAGCAGTTTCCCTCAGGGCTATGGCTACACCTTC. Its protein product is CASSFPQGYGYTF.

This clonotype showed up many times. The genes are TRBV7-2 and TRBJ1-2; 7 nucleotides align to TRBD1. The CDR3 is 15 amino acids. Losses at the gene ends were 5 bases for V and 2 bases for J; bases not matched to a gene: 8. Germline lookup yields CDR1 SGHTA and CDR2 FQGNSA. CDR3 residues: CASSPRTGENYGYTF. The CDR3 DNA reads as TGTGCCAGCAGCCCCCGGACAGGAGAAAACTATGGCTACACCTTC. Full variable domain (missing parts from reference TRBV7-2 and TRBJ1-2): GAGVSQSPSNKVTEKGKDVELRCDPISGHTALYWYRQSLGQGLEFLIYFQGNSAPDKSGLPSDRFSAERTGGSVSTLTIQRTQQEDSAVYLCASSPRTGENYGYTFGSGTRLTVV.

This clonotype was seen at least ten times. This chain connects TRBV24-1 to TRBJ1-1; the match to TRBD1 covers 8 bases. V lost 7 bases, J lost 2 bases, and 8 bases stayed unmatched. Looked up from germline, CDR1 is KGHDR and CDR2 is SFDVKD. This CDR3 is 15 amino acids long. The CDR3 coding sequence is TGTGCCACCAGGGATAACAGGGGGTCAAACACTGAAGCTTTCTTT. This gives the protein CATRDNRGSNTEAFF.